The rows below give T cell receptor beta chains drawn from one sample of a study of T-cell reconstitution after alpha-beta-depleted transplantation in children. MiXCR was run by TCRdb on the PCR reads, yielding one entry per CDR3 protein. The repertoire holds about 290,000 distinct CDR3 sequences, with about a tenth as singletons. The specimen was PBMCs, collected before TCRalphabeta/CD19-depleted stem cell transplant. The source is a boy less than two years old with acute myeloid leukemia, due to receive a stem cell transplant. The CDR3 runs from the conserved cysteine through the conserved F or W. D genes are given only for firm matches. For some rows the clone size is stated as once, few or many, or as a class when expanded; others skip it.

V gene	clone size	CDR3 length	D gene	J gene	CDR3 protein	CDR3 DNA
TRBV27	few	18	-	TRBJ2-6	CASTLNWLGGRGANVLTF	TGTGCCAGCACCTTGAACTGGCTGGGGGGGCGCGGGGCCAACGTCCTGACTTTC
TRBV7-2	many	15	TRBD2	TRBJ2-5	CASSLGVAGIETQYF	TGTGCCAGCAGCTTAGGGGTAGCGGGGATAGAGACCCAGTACTTC
TRBV7-2	few	15	TRBD2	TRBJ2-1	CASSSGTSGNNEQFF	TGTGCCAGCAGCTCAGGGACTAGCGGGAACAATGAGCAGTTCTTC
TRBV29-1	-	16	TRBD2	TRBJ2-1	CSVGRLAGSGNNEQFF	TGCAGCGTTGGGAGACTAGCGGGAAGTGGGAACAATGAGCAGTTCTTC
TRBV27	many	15	-	TRBJ2-7	CASSSGSSWSYEQYF	TGTGCCAGCAGTTCCGGGAGCTCCTGGTCCTACGAGCAGTACTTC
TRBV20-1	many	11	-	TRBJ2-7	CSASGPYEQYF	TGCAGTGCTAGTGGCCCCTACGAGCAGTACTTC
TRBV29-1	few	13	TRBD1	TRBJ1-5	CSVKDRDNQPQHF	TGCAGCGTCAAGGACAGGGACAATCAGCCCCAGCATTTT
TRBV19	-	14	-	TRBJ1-1	CASKLQGRGTEAFF	TGTGCCAGTAAGCTACAGGGACGGGGCACTGAAGCTTTCTTT
TRBV20-1	once	14	-	TRBJ2-1	CSASWDRTYNEQFF	TGCAGTGCTAGCTGGGACCGAACATACAATGAGCAGTTCTTC
TRBV18	many	12	-	TRBJ1-1	CASSPMQAEAFF	TGTGCCAGCTCACCAATGCAGGCTGAAGCTTTCTTT
TRBV24-1	-	14	-	TRBJ2-2	CAASDPGGSGELFF	TGTGCGGCCAGTGATCCAGGGGGGAGCGGGGAGCTGTTTTTT
TRBV20-1	many	14	TRBD1	TRBJ1-6	CSAKTGWGNSPLHF	TGCAGTGCTAAGACAGGGTGGGGGAATTCACCCCTCCACTTT
TRBV24-1	many	15	-	TRBJ2-7	CATSDERVRAYEQYF	TGTGCCACCAGTGATGAGAGGGTCCGAGCCTACGAGCAGTACTTC
TRBV19	many	11	-	TRBJ2-3	CASDYGDTQYF	TGTGCCAGCGACTATGGAGATACGCAGTATTTT
TRBV15	many	13	-	TRBJ2-3	CATGGRSTDTQYF	TGTGCCACCGGGGGGCGAAGCACAGATACGCAGTATTTT
TRBV27	many	15	-	TRBJ2-1	CASSSGHSSYNEQFF	TGTGCCAGCAGTTCAGGACACTCTTCCTACAATGAGCAGTTCTTC
TRBV28	many	14	-	TRBJ2-7	CASRSLGDTYEQYF	TGTGCCAGCAGGTCTCTCGGGGACACCTACGAGCAGTACTTC
TRBV18	-	16	TRBD2	TRBJ2-1	CASSLTSGQWYNEQFF	TGTGCCAGCTCACTGACTAGCGGGCAATGGTACAATGAGCAGTTCTTC
TRBV7-2	many	13	-	TRBJ2-7	CASSQPSLREQYF	TGTGCCAGCAGCCAACCCTCTCTTAGGGAGCAGTACTTC
TRBV28	-	17	TRBD1	TRBJ1-4	CASSFGQGVRANEKLFF	TGTGCCAGCAGTTTCGGGCAGGGGGTTCGGGCTAATGAAAAACTGTTTTTT
TRBV7-2	many	16	-	TRBJ2-3	CASSFGGGPSTDTQYF	TGTGCCAGCAGCTTTGGAGGCGGCCCAAGCACAGATACGCAGTATTTT
TRBV28	many	16	TRBD2	TRBJ2-3	CASSFWREGRGDTQYF	TGTGCCAGCAGTTTCTGGCGGGAGGGCCGAGGAGATACGCAGTATTTT
TRBV6-1	-	18	-	TRBJ2-3	CASRRTPQEMGGTDTQYF	TGTGCCAGCAGACGAACCCCACAGGAGATGGGGGGCACAGATACGCAGTATTTT
TRBV3-1	many	13	-	TRBJ2-7	CASSPGWPYEQYF	TGTGCCAGCAGCCCCGGTTGGCCCTACGAGCAGTACTTC
TRBV7-9	many	14	-	TRBJ2-3	CASSPEQGGDTQYF	TGTGCCAGCAGCCCAGAACAGGGAGGAGATACGCAGTATTTT
TRBV6-6	many	12	-	TRBJ1-5	CASSTGNQPQHF	TGTGCCAGCAGTACAGGAAATCAGCCCCAGCATTTT
TRBV2	-	18	TRBD1	TRBJ1-4	CASCLEGGGVRANEKLFF	TGTGCCAGCTGCCTGGAAGGGGGCGGAGTGAGGGCTAATGAAAAACTGTTTTTT
TRBV6-1	many	14	TRBD2	TRBJ2-1	CASTPLAGLGEQFF	TGTGCCAGCACACCCTTAGCGGGGCTCGGGGAGCAGTTCTTC
TRBV27	many	16	-	TRBJ1-6	CASSYMGHPYNSPLHF	TGTGCCAGCAGTTACATGGGACACCCTTATAATTCACCCCTCCACTTT
TRBV20-1	many	13	TRBD1	TRBJ1-5	CSAKEQGFQPQHF	TGCAGTGCCAAGGAACAGGGGTTTCAGCCCCAGCATTTT
TRBV5-1	many	15	TRBD1	TRBJ2-5	CASSLGGTGQETQYF	TGCGCCAGCAGCTTGGGTGGGACAGGCCAAGAGACCCAGTACTTC
TRBV27	many	14	TRBD1	TRBJ1-2	CASSGQGVLDGYTF	TGTGCCAGCAGCGGACAGGGGGTATTGGATGGCTACACCTTC